A selection of T cell receptor beta chains follows, all from one sample in a study of CXCR3-negative and CXCR3-positive naive CD8 T cells. TCRdb re-called the 5' RACE reads and gives one entry per CDR3 protein, without DNA. Its table records about 150,000 distinct CDR3 sequences. The sample comprised naive CXCR3+ CD8+ T cells from blood. These receptors were collected from a human donor in good health. Some clones in this sample may be carry-over from other donors' samples. Both conserved end residues are part of each CDR3.

V gene	J gene	CDR3 protein
TRBV6-2/TRBV6-3	TRBJ2-5	CASSSPGTTPETQYF
TRBV5-1	TRBJ1-2	CASSTDPPFSGYTF
TRBV12-3/TRBV12-4	TRBJ1-1	CASSGPQGLNTEAFF
TRBV25-1	TRBJ2-2	CASSYRTGELFF
TRBV7-9	TRBJ1-1	CASSPSEAGNTEAFF
TRBV29-1	TRBJ2-3	CSVAERTSGSTDTQYF
TRBV28	TRBJ2-7	CASSPGLYLYEQYF
TRBV13	TRBJ2-1	CASSPSGRPFNEQFF
TRBV9	TRBJ2-2	CASSVGRGPTGELFF
TRBV6-1	TRBJ2-7	CASSLQATYEQYF
TRBV29-1	TRBJ2-7	CSVEGQGRDYEQYF
TRBV7-9	TRBJ2-1	CASSLDVDHPSFEQFF
TRBV5-6	TRBJ2-5	CASSLFGGGFQETQYF
TRBV6-1	TRBJ2-7	CASSEAEAGAYEQYF
TRBV2	TRBJ2-1	CASSVDSGGNEQFF
TRBV15	TRBJ2-5	CATSRDTMGGETQYF
TRBV28	TRBJ2-1	CASSRREYNEQFF
TRBV12-3/TRBV12-4	TRBJ1-1	CASSFETDSQTEAFF
TRBV7-2	TRBJ2-7	CASSLGAANGYEQYF
TRBV5-1	TRBJ2-7	CASSLPSPEQYF
TRBV29-1	TRBJ2-7	CSVEEVGTEDYEQYF
TRBV27	TRBJ2-7	CASSNTGMQYF
TRBV7-2	TRBJ2-1	CASRSRDRPNNEQFF
TRBV5-1	TRBJ2-5	CASSQRQGEETQYF
TRBV19	TRBJ1-1	CASSIGGNTGTEAFF
TRBV10-3	TRBJ2-5	CATQGETGETQYF
TRBV5-6	TRBJ2-3	CASSLAAGLGTDTQYF
TRBV21-1	TRBJ1-5	CASSNPRVQGPVPNQPQHF
TRBV28	TRBJ2-7	CASSLVPGGYEQYF
TRBV6-5	TRBJ2-5	CASSYSWETQYF
TRBV7-3	TRBJ2-1	CASSLQGLASSYNEQFF
TRBV10-3	TRBJ2-2	CAIRTGGETNTGELFF
TRBV11-2	TRBJ2-7	CASTRSMDEQYF
TRBV28	TRBJ2-7	CASRDRDGYEQYF
TRBV4-1	TRBJ2-2	CASSRSGGANTGELFF
TRBV7-9	TRBJ1-1	CASSLGGQGTEAFF
TRBV5-1	TRBJ1-2	CASSLDLHGYGYTF
TRBV6-5	TRBJ2-7	CASSYMAGGTAYEQYF
TRBV28	TRBJ2-2	CASRGSNTGELFF
TRBV4-3	TRBJ2-1	CASSGTSAGAPYNEQFF
TRBV6-4	TRBJ2-1	CASSGGAHNEQFF
TRBV7-9	TRBJ2-5	CASSLARQETQYF
TRBV20-1	TRBJ2-5	CSARGDTGTQYF